This T cell receptor (beta chain) was recovered during a study of T-cell reconstitution after alpha-beta-depleted transplantation in children. This CDR3 contains 13 residues. Per the germline V gene, CDR1 is MNHEY and CDR2 is SVGAGI. Trimming stripped 0 bases from V and 5 bases from J, with 5 bases between. In its sample, this clonotype was seen many times. Molecular barcoding with unique molecular identifiers was used for the TCRbeta library. TCRdb passed the PCR reads through MiXCR, listing each CDR3 protein once. The sample has roughly 200,000 distinct CDR3 sequences; about 6.4% are singletons. The source material was PBMCs from the stem cell graft donor, sampled from the stem cell graft. The receptor's source is a human donor who donated a stem cell graft to a child with Wiskott-Aldrich syndrome. This chain joins TRBV6-5 and TRBJ1-5; no definite D call. The chain's CDR3 is CASSYSTDQPQHF. The DNA of the CDR3 is TGTGCCAGCAGTTACTCGACGGATCAGCCCCAGCATTTT.